These 27 T cell receptor beta chains were sequenced from one sample in a study of control samples from healthy donors and cancer patients. Sequenced by immunoSEQ multiplex PCR; TCRdb stores in-frame clones only, minus some. The sample holds some 140,000 clones; roughly 90% are singletons and the top ten take 10% to 12%. The sample consisted of blood. All receptors come from a man in his thirties or forties in good health.

The chain links TRBV4-3 to TRBJ2-6; 7 nucleotides line up with TRBD2. J gave up 0 bases and V 1 base, and 0 bases lay outside the gene matches. The CDR3 contains 16 residues. CDR1 and CDR2 from the germline V gene are LGHNA and YSLEER. The CDR3 sequence is CASSQGGGSGANVLTF. In DNA, the CDR3 is TGCGCCAGCAGCCAAGGGGGGGGCTCTGGGGCCAACGTCCTGACTTTC.

The chain uses TRBV5-1 and TRBJ2-1, with 7 positions matching TRBD2. The germline gives CDR1 SGHRS, CDR2 YFSETQ. Trimming cost V 4 bases and J 2 bases; bases outside gene matches: 12. The CDR3 is 17 amino acids. DNA for the CDR3: TGCGCCAGCAGCCCCCACCTAGGAGGGAGGGCCTACAATGAGCAGTTCTTC. This translates into CASSPHLGGRAYNEQFF. Using reference TRBV5-1 and TRBJ2-1 for the parts outside the CDR3, the full variable domain is KAGVTQTPRYLIKTRGQQVTLSCSPISGHRSVSWYQQTPGQGLQFLFEYFSETQRNKGNFPGRFSGRQFSNSRSEMNVSTLELGDSALYLCASSPHLGGRAYNEQFFGPGTRLTVL.

The chain is built from TRBV6-1 and TRBJ1-1, with D unclear. Deletions cut 2 bases from V and 0 bases from J, with 4 bases between. The CDR3 totals 13 residues. Germline lookup yields CDR1 MNHNS and CDR2 SASEGT. The CDR3 DNA is TGTGCCAGCAGTGAATACCTGAACACTGAAGCTTTCTTT. Its translation is CASSEYLNTEAFF.

The J gene is TRBJ2-7, the V gene TRBV30, with D hard to call. The CDR3 runs 14 residues. Looked up from germline, CDR1 is GTSNPN and CDR2 is SVGIG (reference sequence). Between the trimmed V and J ends, which lost 2 bases and 1 base, there was a span of 12 bases. The CDR3 protein is CAWSSVRFSYEQYF. The CDR3 DNA reads as TGTGCCTGGAGTAGCGTCAGGTTTTCCTACGAGCAGTACTTC.

The chain links TRBV9 to TRBJ2-3; D possibly corresponds to TRBD2 (6 bases). The CDR3 spans 15 residues. Trimming stripped 2 bases from V and 6 bases from J, with 16 bases between. Germline CDR1 reads SGDLS; CDR2 reads YYNGEE. In DNA, the CDR3 is TGTGCCAGCAGCGTGGAAAGAAGCGGGTGGGATACGCAGTATTTT. This codes for CASSVERSGWDTQYF.

V gene TRBV11-3 combines with J gene TRBJ2-5, with D unresolved. CDR3 size: 15 residues. Germline V gene lookup returns CDR1 SGHNT and CDR2 YENEEA. Trimming left V 2 bases short and J 1 base short, with 11 bases between. The CDR3 sequence is CASSLTVASQETQYF. The CDR3 nucleotides read TGTGCCAGCAGCTTAACCGTGGCAAGCCAAGAGACCCAGTACTTC. The full variable domain, in which reference TRBV11-3 and TRBJ2-5 provide the parts outside the CDR3, is EAGVVQSPRYKIIEKKQPVAFWCNPISGHNTLYWYLQNLGQGPELLIRYENEEAVDDSQLPKDRFSAERLKGVDSTLKIQPAELGDSAVYLCASSLTVASQETQYFGPGTRLLVL.

This clone occurred a few times. This chain joins TRBV11-2 and TRBJ2-1, with TRBD2 matching over 11 bases. The junction had 5 bases not matched to a gene; V was cut back by 1 base and J by 9 bases. The CDR3 extends over 15 amino acids. CDR1 is SGHAT, CDR2 FQNNGV, per germline. CDR3 DNA: TGTGCCAGCAGCTTAGTACTAGCGGGAGTAGGTGAGCAGTTCTTC. It yields the protein CASSLVLAGVGEQFF.

The chain carries TRBV4-3 and TRBJ2-2, with D maybe TRBD1 (5 bases). The length of the CDR3 is 12 residues. The germline V gene encodes CDR1 LGHNA and CDR2 YSLEER. Deletions cut 1 base from V and 8 bases from J, with 5 bases between. The CDR3 loop reads CASSQGQGELFF. CDR3 sequence (DNA): TGCGCCAGCAGCCAAGGACAGGGGGAGCTGTTTTTT.

This sequence joins TRBV11-2 and TRBJ2-5, with 9 bases matching TRBD2. The CDR3 is made up of 16 amino acids. Germline-derived CDR1 and CDR2 are SGHAT and FQNNGV. V shed 1 base and J 4 bases; nucleotides not matched to a gene: 7. The CDR3: CASSLGVAGVGETQYF. CDR3 DNA sequence: TGTGCCAGCAGCTTAGGGGTAGCGGGAGTGGGAGAGACCCAGTACTTC.

The chain combines TRBV6-4 with TRBJ2-4, with TRBD2 matching 7 bases. The germline CDR1 and CDR2 sequences are MRHNA and SNTAGT. CDR3 length: 18 amino acids. V dropped 8 bases and J dropped 0; count of bases not matched to a gene: 16. The CDR3 sequence: CASGGGSGSTLAKNIQYF. The CDR3 bases are TGTGCCAGCGGGGGGGGTAGCGGAAGTACTCTAGCCAAAAACATTCAGTACTTC.

The rearrangement uses TRBV27 and TRBJ2-1, with 9 bases lining up with TRBD2. The CDR3 sequence is 16 residues long. Germline-derived CDR1 and CDR2 are MNHEY and SMNVEV (reference sequence). The trim removed 2 bases at V and 4 bases at J, leaving 6 bases unmatched. The CDR3 region is CASSLMPGLAYNEQFF. The CDR3 DNA sequence: TGTGCCAGCAGTTTAATGCCGGGACTAGCATACAATGAGCAGTTCTTC.

V usage is TRBV7-9 and J usage is TRBJ1-2; 10 bases are a match to TRBD1. This CDR3 region has 15 residues. V shed 5 bases and J 8 bases; nucleotides not matched to a gene: 11. From germline, CDR1 is SEHNR and CDR2 FQNEAQ (reference sequence). CDR3 nucleotides: TGTGCCAGCAGCCTCGCCGCGGGACAGGGGAAAGGCTACACCTTC. It encodes CASSLAAGQGKGYTF.

This clone was seen only once. The rearrangement uses TRBV6-5 and TRBJ2-3, with TRBD1 matching over 12 bases. Germline V lookup: CDR1 MNHEY, CDR2 SVGAGI. The CDR3 has 16 amino acids. J gave up 4 bases and V 4 bases, and 6 bases lay outside the gene matches. CDR3 loop: CASSSPGQGAADTQYF. The CDR3 nucleotides read TGTGCCAGCAGTTCCCCGGGACAGGGGGCAGCAGATACGCAGTATTTT.

CDR3 bases: TGTGCCACCAGATATTACAGGGACCTTACTCATGGCTACACCTTC. Translated, it gives CATRYYRDLTHGYTF. The chain is built from TRBV24-1 and TRBJ1-2; maybe TRBD1 (6 bases). The CDR3 length is 15 residues. Germline CDR1 is KGHDR and CDR2 is SFDVKD. V lost 7 bases, J lost 6 bases, and 20 bases lay in between.

The rearrangement links TRBV10-3 to TRBJ2-1; D uncertain. V lost 4 bases and J 5 bases, leaving 6 bases between the germline ends. Per the germline V gene, CDR1 is ENHRY and CDR2 is SYGVKD. CDR3 length: 12 amino acids. CDR3 region: CAISATNNEQFF. CDR3 sequence (DNA): TGTGCCATCAGTGCAACGAACAATGAGCAGTTCTTC.

The V and J genes are TRBV3-1 (or the pseudogene TRBV3-2) and TRBJ2-1; 14 nucleotides align to TRBD2. CDR1 and CDR2 (germline): LGHDT, YNNKEL (reference sequence). The CDR3 contains 15 residues. V trimming: 4 bases; J trimming: 8 bases; junction bases outside the gene matches: 4. The CDR3: CASSRGLAGVDEQFF. The CDR3 DNA sequence: TGTGCCAGCAGCCGGGGACTAGCGGGAGTAGATGAGCAGTTCTTC.

The CDR3 bases are TGTGCCAGCAGCCCATCTCCGGGCCTAGACTATAATGGCTACACCTTC. It is translated as CASSPSPGLDYNGYTF. The rearrangement uses TRBV7-8 and TRBJ1-2; D remains unclear. V was cut by 5 bases and J by 6 bases, with 22 bases left in between. The CDR3 length is 16 residues. Germline V CDR1 and CDR2: SGHVS, FQNEAQ. Full variable domain (missing parts from reference TRBV7-8 and TRBJ1-2): GAGVSQSPRYKVAKRGQDVALRCDPISGHVSLFWYQQALGQGPEFLTYFQNEAQLDKSGLPSDRFFAERPEGSVSTLKIQRTQQEDSAVYLCASSPSPGLDYNGYTFGSGTRLTVV.

The J gene is TRBJ2-7, the V gene TRBV4-2; tentatively, D is TRBD1 or TRBD2 (5 bases each). Germline CDR1 reads LGHNA; CDR2 reads YNFKEQ. The CDR3 runs 15 residues. V was clipped by 2 bases and J by 1 base, with 12 bases between them. The CDR3 bases are TGTGCCAGCAGCCAAACCGGGACGCCTTCCTACGAGCAGTACTTC. Protein product: CASSQTGTPSYEQYF.

The chain recombines TRBV19 with TRBJ1-4, with a possible D match to TRBD1 (5 bases). Germline V CDR1 and CDR2: LNHDA, SQIVND (reference sequence). The ends were cut back, 3 bases at V and 8 bases at J, with 16 bases in the middle. The CDR3 contains 15 residues. CDR3: CASSIRGLMGEKLFF. Written as DNA, the CDR3 is TGTGCCAGTAGTATCCGGGGACTCATGGGGGAAAAACTGTTTTTT. Full variable domain (rest looked up from reference TRBV19 and TRBJ1-4): DGGITQSPKYLFRKEGQNVTLSCEQNLNHDAMYWYRQDPGQGLRLIYYSQIVNDFQKGDIAEGYSVSREKKESFPLTVTSAQKNPTAFYLCASSIRGLMGEKLFFGSGTQLSVL.

Here the CDR3 reads CASSLGGMNTEAFF. The CDR3 DNA sequence: TGTGCCAGCAGCTTAGGGGGTATGAACACTGAAGCTTTCTTT. This sequence joins TRBV11-3 and TRBJ1-1; D remains unclear. In germline, CDR1 is SGHNT, CDR2 YENEEA. Trimming removed 1 base at V and 0 bases at J, with 6 bases between. The CDR3 runs to 14 residues.

The rearrangement links TRBV6-4 to TRBJ2-6; D might be TRBD1 (6 bases). Germline V gives CDR1 MRHNA, CDR2 SNTAGT. There are 16 residues in the CDR3. V shed 4 bases and J shed 2 bases, with 12 bases lying between them. The CDR3 sequence is CASSAGGATGANVLTF. DNA of the CDR3: TGTGCCAGCAGTGCTGGGGGCGCGACTGGGGCCAACGTCCTGACTTTC.

The gene calls are TRBV15 and TRBJ1-5; no clear D. Germline-derived CDR1 and CDR2 are LNHNV and YYDKDF (reference sequence). Deletions cut 4 bases from V and 4 bases from J, with 5 bases between. This CDR3 comprises 12 residues. The CDR3 region is CATSKRNQPQHF. CDR3 DNA sequence: TGTGCCACCAGCAAACGAAATCAGCCCCAGCATTTT.

This chain uses TRBV19 with TRBJ2-7; D is uncertain. The CDR3 is 13 amino acids. V shed 3 bases and J shed 4 bases, with 10 bases lying between them. CDR1 is LNHDA, CDR2 SQIVND, per germline (reference sequence). CDR3 residues: CASSIVPFYEQYF. In DNA form, the CDR3 reads TGTGCCAGTAGTATCGTTCCATTTTACGAGCAGTACTTC.

The CDR3 loop is CASHSGASTDTQYF. For the CDR3, the DNA is TGTGCCAGCCATAGCGGGGCTAGCACAGATACGCAGTATTTT. The V gene is TRBV2, the J gene TRBJ2-3, with 8 bases aligning to TRBD2. The length of the CDR3 is 14 residues. Trimming took 8 bases from V and 0 from J; bases not matched to a gene: 4. Germline V gives CDR1 SNHLY, CDR2 FYNNEI.

This rearrangement joins TRBV4-1 to TRBJ1-6; D is uncertain. CDR1 is MGHRA and CDR2 is YSYEKL in the germline V gene. Trimming removed 1 base from V and 8 bases from J, with 6 bases in between. This CDR3 has 13 amino acids. The CDR3 reads CASSQVADSPLHF. The CDR3 region has the DNA TGCGCCAGCAGCCAAGTCGCGGATTCACCCCTCCACTTT.

The chain couples TRBV7-9 to TRBJ2-3; D gene uncertain. CDR1 is SEHNR and CDR2 is FQNEAQ in the germline V gene (reference sequence). V was shortened by 3 bases and J by 3 bases, with 7 bases between the two germline ends. This CDR3 has 13 amino acids. The CDR3 here is CASSFLGTDTQYF. DNA of the CDR3: TGTGCCAGCAGCTTCTTAGGAACAGATACGCAGTATTTT.

The J gene is TRBJ1-1, the V gene TRBV11-2, with 10 bases identical to TRBD1. This CDR3 has 16 residues. Germline V lookup: CDR1 SGHAT, CDR2 FQNNGV. The J segment lost 5 bases and the V segment lost 5 bases, leaving 11 bases of the junction unmatched. CDR3 nucleotides: TGTGCCAGCAGCGACCGGGGACAGGGGCCGGAAACTGAAGCTTTCTTT. Translated: CASSDRGQGPETEAFF.